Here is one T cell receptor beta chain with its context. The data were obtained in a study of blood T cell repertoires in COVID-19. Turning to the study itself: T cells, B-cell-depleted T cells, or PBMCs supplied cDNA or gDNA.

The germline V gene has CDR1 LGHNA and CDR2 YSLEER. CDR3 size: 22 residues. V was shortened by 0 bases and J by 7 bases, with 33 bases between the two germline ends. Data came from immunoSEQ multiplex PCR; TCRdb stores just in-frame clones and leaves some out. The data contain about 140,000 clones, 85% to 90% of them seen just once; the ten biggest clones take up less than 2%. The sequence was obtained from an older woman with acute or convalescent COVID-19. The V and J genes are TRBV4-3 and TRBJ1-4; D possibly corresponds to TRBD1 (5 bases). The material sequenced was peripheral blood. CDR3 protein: CASSQDLWPSSREETSSEKLFF. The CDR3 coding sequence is TGCGCCAGCAGCCAAGATCTTTGGCCCTCCAGCAGGGAAGAGACCTCCAGTGAAAAACTGTTTTTT.